This TCR beta chain was identified during a study of chemoradiotherapy in HPV16-positive cancers. Turning to the study itself: Candidate HPV-specific clones and shared TCR motifs came from a couple of HPV16-positive patients.

Broader study findings: During treatment, candidate HPV-specific clones and E7-related motifs expanded in tumor.

Assay: immunoSEQ multiplex PCR; the TCRdb copy retains only in-frame clones and omits some. The sample comprises 4,500 to 6,500 clones, 60% to 85% of which are singletons, and less than 45% rests with the top ten. Germline V gene data show CDR1 as SGHTA and CDR2 as FQGNSA. This CDR3 spans 12 amino acids. Deletions cut 6 bases from V and 0 bases from J, with 5 bases between. Comments on this clone: The antigen is unknown.

The chain combines TRBV7-2 with TRBJ1-2; no firm D call. This receptor was obtained from a human donor with HPV-associated anogenital cancer. This sample was taken from a patient who underwent chemoradiotherapy. The CDR3: CASRGANYGYTF. CDR3 DNA sequence: TGTGCCAGCAGGGGTGCTAACTATGGCTACACCTTC.